This T cell receptor beta chain was sequenced in a study of technical replicates of blood from several donors. CDR1 MRHNA and CDR2 SNTAGT come from the germline V gene. The CDR3 consists of 15 residues. V lost 3 bases, J lost 2 bases, and 11 bases lay in between. This clone appeared a few times. Here immunoSEQ multiplex PCR was the method, and the copy in TCRdb shows in-frame clones only, minus some. The table has about 69,000 clones, about 87% seen once. The receptor was isolated from a human donor in good health. Some clones in this sample may be carry-over from other donors' samples. Source material: PBMCs. This chain joins TRBV6-4 and TRBJ2-1; possible D gene TRBD1, 5 bases. CDR3 sequence reads: CASSDSGRPYNEQFF. The DNA of the CDR3 is TGTGCCAGCAGTGATTCAGGGCGGCCCTACAATGAGCAGTTCTTC.